The source of this TCR beta chain is a study of type 1 and type 2 diabetes patients. Across the whole study: The cohort mixed type 1 diabetes, type 2 diabetes and nondiabetic donors. T cells were magnetically sorted from PBMCs as CD4+ or CD8+ subsets. Study-wide results and caveats: Both CD4+ and CD8+ type 2 diabetes repertoires showed significantly higher diversity than type 1.

Germline V lookup: CDR1 DFQATT, CDR2 SNEGSKA (reference sequence). V dropped 5 bases and J dropped 3 bases, with 10 bases sitting between them. This CDR3 has 12 amino acids. Note on this clonotype: Its target is unknown.

Each diabetic donor fulfilled classification criteria for either type 1 or type 2. PCR was run on genomic DNA. Multiplex PCR with 30 forward and 13 reverse primers amplified the TCR beta CDR3. One entry per CDR3 protein results from TCRdb running MiXCR on the multiplex PCR reads. Of 250,000 or so distinct CDR3 sequences listed, around 47% are singletons. The sample comprised peripheral blood mononuclear cells (PBMCs). The receptor's source is a man younger than 30 with type 2 diabetes. This chain uses TRBV20-1 with TRBJ2-5; tentative D call: TRBD1 (5 bases). CDR3 nucleotides: TGCAGTGCTCTTCCGACAGAAGAGACCCAGTACTTC. It encodes CSALPTEETQYF.